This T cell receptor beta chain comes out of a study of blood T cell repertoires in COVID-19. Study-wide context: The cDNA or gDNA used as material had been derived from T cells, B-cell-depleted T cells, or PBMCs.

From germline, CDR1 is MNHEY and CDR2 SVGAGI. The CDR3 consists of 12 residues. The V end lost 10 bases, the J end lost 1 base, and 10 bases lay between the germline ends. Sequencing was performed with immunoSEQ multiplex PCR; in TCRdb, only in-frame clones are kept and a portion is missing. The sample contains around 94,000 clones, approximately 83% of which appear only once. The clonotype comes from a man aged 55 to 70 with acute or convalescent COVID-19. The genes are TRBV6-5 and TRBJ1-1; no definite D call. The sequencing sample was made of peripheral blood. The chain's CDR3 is CATQTGNTEAFF. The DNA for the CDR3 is TGTGCCACCCAGACGGGGAACACTGAAGCTTTCTTT.